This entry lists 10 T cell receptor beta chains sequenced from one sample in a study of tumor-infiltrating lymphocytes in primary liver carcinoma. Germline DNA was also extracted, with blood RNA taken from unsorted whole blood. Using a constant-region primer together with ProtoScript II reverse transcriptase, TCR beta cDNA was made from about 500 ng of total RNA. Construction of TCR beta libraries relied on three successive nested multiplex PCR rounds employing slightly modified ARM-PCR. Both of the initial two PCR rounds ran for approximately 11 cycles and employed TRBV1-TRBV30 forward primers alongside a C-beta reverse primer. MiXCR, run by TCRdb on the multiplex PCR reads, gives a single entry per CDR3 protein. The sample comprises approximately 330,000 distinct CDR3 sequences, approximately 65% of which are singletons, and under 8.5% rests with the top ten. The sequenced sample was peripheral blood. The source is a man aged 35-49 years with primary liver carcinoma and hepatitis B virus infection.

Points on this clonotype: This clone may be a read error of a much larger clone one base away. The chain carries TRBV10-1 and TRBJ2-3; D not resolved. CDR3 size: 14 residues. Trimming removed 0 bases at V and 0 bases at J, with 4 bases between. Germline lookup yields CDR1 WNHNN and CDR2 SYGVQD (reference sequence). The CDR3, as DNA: TGCGCCAGCAGTGAGTCGATTAGCACAGATACGCAGTATTTT. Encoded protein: CASSESISTDTQYF.

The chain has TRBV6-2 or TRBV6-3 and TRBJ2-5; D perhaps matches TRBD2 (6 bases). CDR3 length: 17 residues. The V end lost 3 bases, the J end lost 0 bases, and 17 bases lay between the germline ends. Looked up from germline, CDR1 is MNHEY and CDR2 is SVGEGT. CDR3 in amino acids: CASSYPLSGAYQETQYF. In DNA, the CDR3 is TGTGCCAGCAGTTATCCACTTAGCGGAGCGTACCAAGAGACCCAGTACTTC.

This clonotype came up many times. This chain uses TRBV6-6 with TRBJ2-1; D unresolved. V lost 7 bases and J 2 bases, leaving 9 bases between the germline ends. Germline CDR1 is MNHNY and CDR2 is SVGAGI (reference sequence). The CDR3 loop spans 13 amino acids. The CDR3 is CASKGRAYNEQFF. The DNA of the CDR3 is TGTGCCAGCAAAGGCCGGGCCTACAATGAGCAGTTCTTC.

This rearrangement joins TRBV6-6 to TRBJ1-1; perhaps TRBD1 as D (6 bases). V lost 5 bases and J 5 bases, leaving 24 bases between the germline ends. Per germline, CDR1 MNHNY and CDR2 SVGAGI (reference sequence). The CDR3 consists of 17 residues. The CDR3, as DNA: TGTGCCAGCAGTCCGTCGCCAGGGGAAAAGGCGGGGACTGAAGCTTTCTTT. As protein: CASSPSPGEKAGTEAFF.

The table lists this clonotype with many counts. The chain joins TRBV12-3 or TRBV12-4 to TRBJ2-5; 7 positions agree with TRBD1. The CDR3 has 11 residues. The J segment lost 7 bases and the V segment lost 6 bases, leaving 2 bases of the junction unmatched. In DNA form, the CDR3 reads TGTGCCAGCAGGGGACAGAGGACCCAGTACTTC. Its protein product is CASRGQRTQYF.

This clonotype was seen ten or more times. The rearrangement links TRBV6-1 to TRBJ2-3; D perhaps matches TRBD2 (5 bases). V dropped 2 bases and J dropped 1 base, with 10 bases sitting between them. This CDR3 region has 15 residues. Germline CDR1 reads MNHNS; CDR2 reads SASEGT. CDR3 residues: CASSEKRWGTDTQYF. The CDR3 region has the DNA TGTGCCAGCAGTGAAAAGCGGTGGGGCACAGATACGCAGTATTTT.

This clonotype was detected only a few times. The CDR3 sequence is CASSPSAGGLGGTQYF. In DNA, the CDR3 is TGTGCCAGCAGTCCGTCAGCGGGAGGGCTCGGGGGTACGCAGTATTTT. The V call is TRBV6-2 or TRBV6-3, the J call TRBJ2-3; 10 bases agree with TRBD2. The V and J ends lost 5 bases and 8 bases, in that order; junction bases with no gene match: 13. The CDR3 contains 16 residues. The V gene's germline CDR1 is MNHEY and CDR2 SVGEGT.

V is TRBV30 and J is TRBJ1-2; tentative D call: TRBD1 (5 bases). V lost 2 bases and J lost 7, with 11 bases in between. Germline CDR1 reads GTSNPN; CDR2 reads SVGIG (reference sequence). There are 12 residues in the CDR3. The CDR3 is CAWSSGVSGYTF. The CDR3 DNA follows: TGTGCCTGGAGTTCGGGGGTTAGTGGCTACACCTTC.

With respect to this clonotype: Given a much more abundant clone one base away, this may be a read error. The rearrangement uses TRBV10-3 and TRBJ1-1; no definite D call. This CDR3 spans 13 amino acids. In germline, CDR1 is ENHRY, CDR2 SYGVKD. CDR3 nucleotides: TGTGTCATCACCGAGAAACCCGGCACTGAAGCTTTCTTT. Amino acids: CVITEKPGTEAFF.

CDR3 amino acids: CASNQGPGMNTEAFF. CDR3 sequence (DNA): TGCGCCAGCAACCAGGGGCCTGGGATGAACACTGAAGCTTTCTTT. This rearrangement joins TRBV5-1 to TRBJ1-1, with D perhaps TRBD1 (6 bases). The germline CDR1 and CDR2 sequences are SGHRS and YFSETQ. The CDR3 is 15 amino acids. V was cut by 6 bases and J by 0 bases, with 15 bases left in between.